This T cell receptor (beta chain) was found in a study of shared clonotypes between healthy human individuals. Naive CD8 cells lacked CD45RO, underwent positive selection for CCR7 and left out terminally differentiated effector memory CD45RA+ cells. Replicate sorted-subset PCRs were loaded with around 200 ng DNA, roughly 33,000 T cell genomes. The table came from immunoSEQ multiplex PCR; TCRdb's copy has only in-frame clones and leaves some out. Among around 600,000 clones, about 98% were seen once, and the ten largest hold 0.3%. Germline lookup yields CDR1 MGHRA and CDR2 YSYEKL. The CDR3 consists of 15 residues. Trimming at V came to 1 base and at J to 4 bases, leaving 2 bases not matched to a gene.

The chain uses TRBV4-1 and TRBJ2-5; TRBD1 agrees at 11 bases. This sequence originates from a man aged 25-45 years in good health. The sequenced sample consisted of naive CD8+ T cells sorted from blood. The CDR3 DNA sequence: TGCGCCAGCAGCCAAGTGGACAGGGGGCGAGAGACCCAGTACTTC. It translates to CASSQVDRGRETQYF.